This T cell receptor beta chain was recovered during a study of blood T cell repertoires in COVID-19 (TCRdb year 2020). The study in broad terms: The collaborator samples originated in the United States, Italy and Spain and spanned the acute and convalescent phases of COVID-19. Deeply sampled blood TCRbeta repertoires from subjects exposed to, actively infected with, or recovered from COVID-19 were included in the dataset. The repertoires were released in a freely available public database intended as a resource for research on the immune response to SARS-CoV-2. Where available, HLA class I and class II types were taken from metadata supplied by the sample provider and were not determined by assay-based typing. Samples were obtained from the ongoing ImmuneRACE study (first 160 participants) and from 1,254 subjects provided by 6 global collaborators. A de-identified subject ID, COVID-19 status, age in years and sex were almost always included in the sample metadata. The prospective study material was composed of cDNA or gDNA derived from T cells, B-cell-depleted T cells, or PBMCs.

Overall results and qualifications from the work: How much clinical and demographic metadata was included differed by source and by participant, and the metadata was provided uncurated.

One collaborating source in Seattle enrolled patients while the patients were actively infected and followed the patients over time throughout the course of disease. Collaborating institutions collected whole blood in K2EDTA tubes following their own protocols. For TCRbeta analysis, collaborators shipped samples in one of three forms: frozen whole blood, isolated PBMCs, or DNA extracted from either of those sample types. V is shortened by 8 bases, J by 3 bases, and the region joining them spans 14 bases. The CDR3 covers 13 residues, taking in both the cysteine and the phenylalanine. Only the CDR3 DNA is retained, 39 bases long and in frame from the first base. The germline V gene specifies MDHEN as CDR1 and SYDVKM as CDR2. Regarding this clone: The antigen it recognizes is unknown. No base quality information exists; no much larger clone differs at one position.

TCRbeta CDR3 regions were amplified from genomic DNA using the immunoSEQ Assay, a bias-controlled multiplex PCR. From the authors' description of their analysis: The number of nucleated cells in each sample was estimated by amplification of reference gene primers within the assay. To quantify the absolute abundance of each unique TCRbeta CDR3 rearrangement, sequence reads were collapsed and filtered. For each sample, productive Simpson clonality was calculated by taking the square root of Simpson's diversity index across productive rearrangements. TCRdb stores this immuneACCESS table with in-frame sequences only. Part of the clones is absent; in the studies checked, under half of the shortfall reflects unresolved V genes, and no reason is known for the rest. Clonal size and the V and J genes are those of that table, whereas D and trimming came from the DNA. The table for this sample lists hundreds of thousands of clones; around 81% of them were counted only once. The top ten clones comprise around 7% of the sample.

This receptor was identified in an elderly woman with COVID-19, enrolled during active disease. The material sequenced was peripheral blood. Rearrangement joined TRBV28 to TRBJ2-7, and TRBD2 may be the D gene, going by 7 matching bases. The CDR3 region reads CASVSGGLYEQYF. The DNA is TGTGCCAGCGTGTCGGGGGGCCTCTACGAGCAGTACTTC.